This T cell receptor (beta chain) was profiled in a study of T cell changes during pregnancy in multiple sclerosis (dated by TCRdb to 2018 to 2020). Looking at the study overall: Changes in the T cell repertoire over the course of pregnancy were examined in this study in women with multiple sclerosis.

From a lookup of the germline V gene, CDR1 and CDR2 are MNHEY and SVGAGI. V and J lose 0 bases and 0 bases, and a span of 9 bases separates them. From cysteine to phenylalanine, the CDR3 is 15 amino acids long. This entry keeps only the CDR3 DNA: 45 bases, framed from base 1. This clone appeared a single time. Its target antigen remains unknown. No quality values exist for individual bases; no much larger clone is one base distant. The library relied on the immunoSEQ multiplex PCR assay. TCRdb mirrors the immuneACCESS table, restricted to in-frame sequences. Some clones are absent from its copies; in checked studies, under half trace to an unresolved V gene, and the reason for the others is unknown. The sample has tens of thousands of clones on record, 90% to 95% of them singletons. The ten largest make up about 0.34% of the sample.

The sequence was obtained from a female donor with multiple sclerosis, enrolled in a pregnancy study. The sequenced sample was CD4+ T cells from peripheral blood mononuclear cells, obtained after pregnancy. The rearranged segments are TRBV6-5 and TRBJ2-7, with TRBD1 tentatively as D gene (6 bases match). In nucleotide form, the sequence is TGTGCCAGCAGTTACTCGAGAGGGGGCTCCTACGAGCAGTACTTC. Its amino acids are CASSYSRGGSYEQYF.